The 16 T cell receptor beta chains given below trace back to one sample, sequenced in a study of blood T cell repertoires in COVID-19. TCRdb keeps only in-frame clones here, not all; method: immunoSEQ multiplex PCR. The data contain about 98,000 clones, approximately 79% of them singletons. The sample comprised peripheral blood. The receptors here all came from a man aged 65-85 years with active or convalescent COVID-19.

The chain uses TRBV19 and TRBJ2-1; 13 nucleotides align to TRBD2. J gave up 10 bases and V 7 bases, and 13 bases lay outside the gene matches. The CDR3 has 16 residues. Looked up from germline, CDR1 is LNHDA and CDR2 is SQIVND (reference sequence). The CDR3 reads CASTLGRLAGGNEQFF. DNA for the CDR3: TGTGCCAGTACCCTAGGACGACTAGCGGGGGGTAACGAGCAGTTCTTC.

This clone turned up a few times. This chain connects TRBV6-1 to TRBJ1-1; D is perhaps TRBD1 (6 bases). Germline values: CDR1 MNHNS, CDR2 SASEGT. The CDR3 is 13 amino acids. V lost 2 bases, J lost 8 bases, and 12 bases lay in between. CDR3 protein: CASSERGSGEAFF. The CDR3, as DNA: TGTGCCAGCAGTGAAAGGGGGTCTGGGGAAGCTTTCTTT.

This clone was counted only a few times. The chain uses TRBV6-5 and TRBJ2-7; 11 bases line up with TRBD1. Trimming took 6 bases from V and 4 from J; bases not matched to a gene: 2. The CDR3 sequence is 13 residues long. Germline V gene lookup returns CDR1 MNHEY and CDR2 SVGAGI. The CDR3 region has the DNA TGTGCCAGCAGGGGACAGGGGGGGTACGAGCAGTACTTC. Its protein product is CASRGQGGYEQYF.

The chain recombines TRBV7-3 with TRBJ1-1, with 7 positions matching TRBD1. From germline, CDR1 is SGHTA and CDR2 FQGTGA. V was clipped by 2 bases and J by 4 bases; unmatched bases: 1. This CDR3 is 13 amino acids long. The CDR3 DNA reads as TGTGCCAGCAGCTTATACAGGGGCACTGAAGCTTTCTTT. As protein: CASSLYRGTEAFF.

V gene TRBV15 combines with J gene TRBJ1-6, with TRBD1 identical over 11 bases. CDR1 and CDR2 from the germline V gene are LNHNV and YYDKDF (reference sequence). Trimming cost V 9 bases and J 10 bases; bases outside gene matches: 8. The CDR3 spans 14 residues. CDR3 residues: CATTPGQGGSPLHF. CDR3 nucleotides: TGTGCCACTACTCCGGGACAGGGGGGATCACCCCTCCACTTT.

The chain combines TRBV4-2 with TRBJ2-1; D is perhaps TRBD1 (6 bases). The V end was cut by 2 bases, the J end by 7 bases, with 9 bases between. Germline V gene lookup returns CDR1 LGHNA and CDR2 YNFKEQ. The length of the CDR3 is 13 residues. The CDR3 DNA follows: TGTGCCAGCAGCCAAAAGACAGGTAATGAGCAGTTCTTC. Translated: CASSQKTGNEQFF.

The chain links TRBV10-3 to TRBJ2-1; 9 bases line up with TRBD2. Losses at the gene ends were 7 bases for V and 5 bases for J; bases not matched to a gene: 3. There are 13 residues in the CDR3. Germline V gene lookup returns CDR1 ENHRY and CDR2 SYGVKD. Here the CDR3 DNA reads TGTGCCATCACCAGCGGGGGGCACAATGAGCAGTTCTTC. Translating it yields CAITSGGHNEQFF.

This chain links TRBV5-1 with TRBJ1-1; TRBD1 matches at 7 bases. Per the germline V gene, CDR1 is SGHRS and CDR2 is YFSETQ. Unmatched junction bases numbered 4, after V lost 4 bases and J lost 1 base. The CDR3 length is 14 residues. This CDR3 reads CASSAGTENTEAFF. The DNA of the CDR3 is TGCGCCAGCAGCGCAGGGACAGAGAACACTGAAGCTTTCTTT.

The V call is TRBV11-3, the J call TRBJ2-1; a weak D match, TRBD2 (7 bases). The germline V gene encodes CDR1 SGHNT and CDR2 YENEEA. The CDR3 is made up of 15 amino acids. Trimming pared 1 base from V and 7 bases from J, leaving 14 bases between. CDR3 bases: TGTGCCAGCAGCTTAGCTCGGGGGGCGGGGAATGAGCAGTTCTTC. It is translated as CASSLARGAGNEQFF. Full variable domain (outside the CDR3, taken from reference TRBV11-3 and TRBJ2-1): EAGVVQSPRYKIIEKKQPVAFWCNPISGHNTLYWYLQNLGQGPELLIRYENEEAVDDSQLPKDRFSAERLKGVDSTLKIQPAELGDSAVYLCASSLARGAGNEQFFGPGTRLTVL.

This chain connects TRBV7-2 to TRBJ2-3; D unclear. This CDR3 comprises 17 residues. V shed 0 bases and J shed 0 bases, with 13 bases lying between them. Germline V lookup: CDR1 SGHTA, CDR2 FQGNSA. The CDR3 is CASSLASARISTDTQYF. The CDR3 region has the DNA TGTGCCAGCAGCTTAGCTTCGGCCAGGATAAGCACAGATACGCAGTATTTT.

The genes are TRBV10-3 and TRBJ2-5; weak D call: TRBD2 (6 bases). Trimming shortened V by 10 bases and J by 5 bases, and 17 bases separated the two germline ends. The CDR3 totals 13 residues. CDR1 ENHRY and CDR2 SYGVKD come from the germline V gene. The CDR3 coding sequence is TGTGCCACTGCCCCCGGGGGAGAGGAGACCCAGTACTTC. Its translation: CATAPGGEETQYF.

Worth noting for this clone: One end of the junction fails to match germline, which may point to a read error. The V gene is TRBV7-7, the J gene TRBJ2-5; D is possibly TRBD1 (6 bases). This CDR3 has 13 amino acids. The germline V gene encodes CDR1 SSHAT and CDR2 FNYEAQ (reference sequence). The chain's CDR3 is CASSRRQAETQYF. CDR3 sequence (DNA): TGTGCTAGCAGCAGACGACAGGCGGAGACCCAGTACTTC.

This rearrangement joins TRBV4-3 to TRBJ2-1, with 11 bases fitting TRBD2. The CDR3 consists of 17 residues. The germline V gene has CDR1 LGHNA and CDR2 YSLEER. J lost 7 bases, V lost 0 bases, and 8 bases had no gene match. The CDR3 coding sequence is TGCGCCAGCAGCCAAGATGCGGTAGCGGGGGGGTGGAATGAGCAGTTCTTC. Translating gives CASSQDAVAGGWNEQFF.

V gene TRBV7-9 combines with J gene TRBJ1-1; possibly TRBD1 for D (6 bases). Germline CDR1 is SEHNR and CDR2 is FQNEAQ (reference sequence). The CDR3 consists of 12 residues. Trimming left V 5 bases short and J 6 bases short, with 10 bases between. CDR3 in amino acids: CASSLQGPEAFF. CDR3 DNA sequence: TGTGCCAGCAGCCTACAGGGCCCTGAAGCTTTCTTT.

The V and J genes are TRBV3-1 (or the pseudogene TRBV3-2) and TRBJ2-7; D gene uncertain. CDR1 is LGHDT, CDR2 YNNKEL, per germline (reference sequence). The V and J ends lost 0 bases and 4 bases respectively, with 4 bases between them. This CDR3 has 12 residues. CDR3 sequence reads: CASSQDGYEQYF. The CDR3 DNA sequence: TGTGCCAGCAGCCAAGACGGTTACGAGCAGTACTTC.

The V call is TRBV5-4, the J call TRBJ1-2; 8 bases line up with TRBD1. Per germline, CDR1 SGHNT and CDR2 YYREEE (reference sequence). Losses at the gene ends were 0 bases for V and 7 bases for J; bases not matched to a gene: 8. The CDR3 has 15 residues. The CDR3 loop is CASSLATGQESGYTF. In DNA, the CDR3 is TGTGCCAGCAGCTTGGCTACGGGACAGGAAAGTGGCTACACCTTC.